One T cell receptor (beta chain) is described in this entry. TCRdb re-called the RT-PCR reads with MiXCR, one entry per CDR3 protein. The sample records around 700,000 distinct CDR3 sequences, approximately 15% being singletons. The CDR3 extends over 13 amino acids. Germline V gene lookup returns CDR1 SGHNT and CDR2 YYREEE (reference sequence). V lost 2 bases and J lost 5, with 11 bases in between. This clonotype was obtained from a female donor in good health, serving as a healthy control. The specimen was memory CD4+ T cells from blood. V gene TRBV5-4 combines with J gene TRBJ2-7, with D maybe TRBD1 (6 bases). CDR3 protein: CASSLQGGHEQYF. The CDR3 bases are TGTGCCAGCAGCTTACAGGGTGGCCACGAGCAGTACTTC.